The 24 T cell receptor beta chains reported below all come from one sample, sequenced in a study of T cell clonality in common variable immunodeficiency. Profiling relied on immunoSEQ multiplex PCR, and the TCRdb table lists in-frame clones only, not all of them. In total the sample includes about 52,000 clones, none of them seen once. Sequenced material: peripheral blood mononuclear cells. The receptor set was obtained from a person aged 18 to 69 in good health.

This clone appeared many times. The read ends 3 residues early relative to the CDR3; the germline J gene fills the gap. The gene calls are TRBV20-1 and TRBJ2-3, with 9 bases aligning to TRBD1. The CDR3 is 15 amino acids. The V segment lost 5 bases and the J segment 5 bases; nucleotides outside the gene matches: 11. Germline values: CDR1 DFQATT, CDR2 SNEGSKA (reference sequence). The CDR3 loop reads CSADDRPGQGDTQYF. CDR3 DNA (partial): TGCAGTGCTGACGACCGACCGGGACAGGGAGATACG.

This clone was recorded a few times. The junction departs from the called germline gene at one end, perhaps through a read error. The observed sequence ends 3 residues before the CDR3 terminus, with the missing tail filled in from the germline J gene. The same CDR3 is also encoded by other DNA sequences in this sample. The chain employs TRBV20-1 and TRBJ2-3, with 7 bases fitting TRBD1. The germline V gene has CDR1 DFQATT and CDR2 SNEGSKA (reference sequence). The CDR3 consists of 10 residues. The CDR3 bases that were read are TGTAGTGCCCGACAGGGAACG. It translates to CSARQGT. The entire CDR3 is CSARQGTQYF.

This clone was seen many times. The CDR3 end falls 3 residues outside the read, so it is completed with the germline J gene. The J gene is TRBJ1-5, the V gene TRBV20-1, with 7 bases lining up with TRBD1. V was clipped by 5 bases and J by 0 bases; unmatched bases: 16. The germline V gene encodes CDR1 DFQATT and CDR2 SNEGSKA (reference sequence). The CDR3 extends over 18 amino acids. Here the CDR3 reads CSAGEGTAAFGSNQPQHF. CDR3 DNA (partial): TGCAGTGCTGGGGAGGGGACAGCCGCGTTCGGTAGCAATCAGCCC.

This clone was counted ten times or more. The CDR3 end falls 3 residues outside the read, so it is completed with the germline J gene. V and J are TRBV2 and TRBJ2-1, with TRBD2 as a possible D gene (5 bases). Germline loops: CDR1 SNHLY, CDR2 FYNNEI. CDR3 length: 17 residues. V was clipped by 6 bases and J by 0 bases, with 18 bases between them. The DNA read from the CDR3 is TGTGCCAGCAGCCAAGAAAGCGGTCCGAGCTCCTACAATGAG. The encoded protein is CASSQESGPSSYNE. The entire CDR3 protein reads CASSQESGPSSYNEQFF.

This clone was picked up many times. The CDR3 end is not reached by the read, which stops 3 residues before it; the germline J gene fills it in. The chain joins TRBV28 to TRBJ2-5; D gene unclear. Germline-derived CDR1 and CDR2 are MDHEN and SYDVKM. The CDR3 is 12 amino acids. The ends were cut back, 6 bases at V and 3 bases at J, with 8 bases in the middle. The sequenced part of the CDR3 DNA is TGTGCCAGCAGCCACCCGGAAGAGACC. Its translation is CASSHPEET. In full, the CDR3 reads CASSHPEETQYF.

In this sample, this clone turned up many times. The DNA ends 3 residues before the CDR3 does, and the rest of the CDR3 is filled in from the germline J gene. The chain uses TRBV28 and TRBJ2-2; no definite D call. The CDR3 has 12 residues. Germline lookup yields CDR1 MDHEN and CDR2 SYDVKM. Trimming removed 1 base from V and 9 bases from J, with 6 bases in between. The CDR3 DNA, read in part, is TGTGCCAGCAGTTTATTGCGTCGGGAG. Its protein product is CASSLLRRE. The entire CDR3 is CASSLLRRELFF.

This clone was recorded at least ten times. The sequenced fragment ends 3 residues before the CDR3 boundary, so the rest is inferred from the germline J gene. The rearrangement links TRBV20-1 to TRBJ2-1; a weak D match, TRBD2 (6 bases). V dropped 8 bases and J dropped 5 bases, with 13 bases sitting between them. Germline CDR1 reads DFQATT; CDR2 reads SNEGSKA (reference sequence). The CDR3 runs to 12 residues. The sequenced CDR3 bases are TGCAGTCCTGGGACTGTCAACAATGAG. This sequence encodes CSPGTVNNE. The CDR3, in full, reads CSPGTVNNEQFF.

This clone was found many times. CDR3 loop: CASSLVAESSGANVLTF. CDR3 bases read: TGCGCCAGCAGCTTGGTGGCAGAGAGCTCTGGGGCCAACGTC. J is TRBJ2-6 and V is TRBV5-1, with unresolved D. The CDR3 is cut off 3 residues early in the read; its end comes from the germline J gene. CDR3 length: 17 amino acids. Trimming stripped 0 bases from V and 0 bases from J, with 10 bases between. CDR1 is SGHRS and CDR2 is YFSETQ in the germline V gene. The whole variable domain, remainder taken from reference TRBV5-1 and TRBJ2-6, is KAGVTQTPRYLIKTRGQQVTLSCSPISGHRSVSWYQQTPGQGLQFLFEYFSETQRNKGNFPGRFSGRQFSNSRSEMNVSTLELGDSALYLCASSLVAESSGANVLTFGAGSRLTVL.

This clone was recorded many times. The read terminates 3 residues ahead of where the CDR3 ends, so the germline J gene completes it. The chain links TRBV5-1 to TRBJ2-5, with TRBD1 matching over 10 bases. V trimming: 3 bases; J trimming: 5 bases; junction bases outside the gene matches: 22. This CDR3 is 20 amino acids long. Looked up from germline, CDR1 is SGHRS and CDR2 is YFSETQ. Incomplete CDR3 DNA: TGCGCCAGCAGCTCTTCCCTTACGGGACAGGGGTTCGGGATCCAGGAGACC. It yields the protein CASSSSLTGQGFGIQET. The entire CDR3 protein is CASSSSLTGQGFGIQETQYF.

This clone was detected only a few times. The CDR3 bases that were read are TGCAGTGCTAGTTCCAGCGGAGGCTCCTACGAG. Amino acids: CSASSSGGSYE. The complete CDR3 protein is CSASSSGGSYEQYF. This rearrangement joins TRBV20-1 to TRBJ2-7, with D perhaps TRBD2 (5 bases). The read ends 3 residues early relative to the CDR3; the germline J gene fills the gap. Trimming took 3 bases from V and 0 from J, leaving 12 bases between them. The CDR3 consists of 14 residues. The germline CDR1 and CDR2 sequences are DFQATT and SNEGSKA (reference sequence).

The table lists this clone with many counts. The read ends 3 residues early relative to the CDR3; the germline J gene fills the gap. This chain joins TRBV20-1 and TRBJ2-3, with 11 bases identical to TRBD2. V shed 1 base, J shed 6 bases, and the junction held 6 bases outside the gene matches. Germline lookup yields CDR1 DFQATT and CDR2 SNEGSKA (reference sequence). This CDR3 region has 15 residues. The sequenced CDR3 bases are TGCAGTGCTAGAGGACTAGCGGGGCGGGTTGATACG. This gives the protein CSARGLAGRVDT. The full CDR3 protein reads CSARGLAGRVDTQYF.

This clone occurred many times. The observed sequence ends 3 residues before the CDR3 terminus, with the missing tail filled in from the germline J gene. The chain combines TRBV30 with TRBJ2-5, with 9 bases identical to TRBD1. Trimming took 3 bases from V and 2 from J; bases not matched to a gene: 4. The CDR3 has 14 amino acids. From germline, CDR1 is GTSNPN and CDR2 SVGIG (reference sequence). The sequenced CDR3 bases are TGTGCCTGGAGCCCGACAGGGGGGCAAGAGACC. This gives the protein CAWSPTGGQET. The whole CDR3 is CAWSPTGGQETQYF.

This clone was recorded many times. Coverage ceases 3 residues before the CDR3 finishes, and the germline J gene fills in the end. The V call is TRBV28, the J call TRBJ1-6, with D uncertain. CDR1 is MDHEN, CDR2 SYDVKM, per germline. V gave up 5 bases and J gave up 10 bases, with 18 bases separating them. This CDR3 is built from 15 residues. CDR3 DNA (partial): TGTGCCAGCAGTCCCCGGGGAGAGGCAAGGTCACCC. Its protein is CASSPRGEARSP. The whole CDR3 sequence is CASSPRGEARSPLHF.

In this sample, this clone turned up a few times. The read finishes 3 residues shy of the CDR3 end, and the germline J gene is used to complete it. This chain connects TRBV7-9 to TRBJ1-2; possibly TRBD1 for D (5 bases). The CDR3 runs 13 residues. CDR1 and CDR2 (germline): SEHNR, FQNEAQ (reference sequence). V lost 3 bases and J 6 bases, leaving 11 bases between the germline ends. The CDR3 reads CASSFQGLNGYTF. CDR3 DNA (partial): TGTGCCAGCAGCTTTCAGGGTCTAAATGGC.

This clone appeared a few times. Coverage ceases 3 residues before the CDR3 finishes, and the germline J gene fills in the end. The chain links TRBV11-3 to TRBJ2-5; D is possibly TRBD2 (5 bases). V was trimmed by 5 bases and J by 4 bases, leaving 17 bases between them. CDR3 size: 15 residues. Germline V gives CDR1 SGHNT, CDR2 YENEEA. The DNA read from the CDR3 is TGTGCCAGCAGCCTCGGATTTGTCGAGGGAGAGACC. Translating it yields CASSLGFVEGET. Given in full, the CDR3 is CASSLGFVEGETQYF.

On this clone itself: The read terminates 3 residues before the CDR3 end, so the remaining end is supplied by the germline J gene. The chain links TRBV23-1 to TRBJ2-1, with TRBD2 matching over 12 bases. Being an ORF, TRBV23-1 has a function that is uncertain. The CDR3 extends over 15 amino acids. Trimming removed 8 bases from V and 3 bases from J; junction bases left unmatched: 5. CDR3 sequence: CASLEGLAGYNEQFF. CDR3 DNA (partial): TGCGCCAGCCTAGAGGGACTAGCGGGCTACAATGAG.

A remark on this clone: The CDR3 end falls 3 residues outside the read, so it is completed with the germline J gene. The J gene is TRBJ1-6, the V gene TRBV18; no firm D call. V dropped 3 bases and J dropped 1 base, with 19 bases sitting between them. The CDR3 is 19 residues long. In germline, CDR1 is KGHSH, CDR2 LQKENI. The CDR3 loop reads CASSPIPSPSGSYNSPLHF. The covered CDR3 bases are TGTGCCAGCTCACCTATCCCTAGTCCGTCTGGGTCCTATAATTCACCC.

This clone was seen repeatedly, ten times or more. The CDR3 loop is CASLPQAASLGHEQYF. CDR3 DNA (partial): TGTGCCAGTTTACCACAAGCGGCGTCTCTTGGACACGAG. V is TRBV18 and J is TRBJ2-7; D is perhaps TRBD2 (5 bases). The read ends 3 residues early relative to the CDR3; the germline J gene fills the gap. The V gene's germline CDR1 is KGHSH and CDR2 LQKENI. V was pared by 9 bases and J by 5 bases, with 26 bases between. The CDR3 spans 16 residues.

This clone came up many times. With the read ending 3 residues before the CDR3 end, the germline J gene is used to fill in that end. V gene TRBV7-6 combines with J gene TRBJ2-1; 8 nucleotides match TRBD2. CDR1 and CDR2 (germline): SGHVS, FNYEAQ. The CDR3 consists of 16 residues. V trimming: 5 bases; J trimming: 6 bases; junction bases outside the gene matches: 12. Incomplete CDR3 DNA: TGTGCCAGCAGCCCACCGGGGAGCGGGAGTCTCAATGAG. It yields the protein CASSPPGSGSLNE. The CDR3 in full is CASSPPGSGSLNEQFF.

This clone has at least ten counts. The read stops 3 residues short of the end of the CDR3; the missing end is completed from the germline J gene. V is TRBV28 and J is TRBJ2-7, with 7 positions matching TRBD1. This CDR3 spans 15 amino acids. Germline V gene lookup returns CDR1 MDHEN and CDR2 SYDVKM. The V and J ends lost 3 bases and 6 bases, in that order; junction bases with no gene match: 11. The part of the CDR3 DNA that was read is TGTGCCAGCAGTTTTTTCGGGACAGCCTTAGTCGAG. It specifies CASSFFGTALVE. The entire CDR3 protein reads CASSFFGTALVEQYF.

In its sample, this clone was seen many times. The CDR3 bases that were read are TGTGCCAGCAGTGGGAACCGGGGAGGTAATTCACCC. Protein sequence: CASSGNRGGNSP. The whole CDR3 sequence reads CASSGNRGGNSPLHF. The chain combines TRBV6-1 with TRBJ1-6; D remains unclear. The read falls 3 residues short of the CDR3 end, and the missing part is taken from the germline J gene. The CDR3 is 15 amino acids. Germline loops: CDR1 MNHNS, CDR2 SASEGT. Trimming removed 4 bases from V and 6 bases from J, with 13 bases in between.

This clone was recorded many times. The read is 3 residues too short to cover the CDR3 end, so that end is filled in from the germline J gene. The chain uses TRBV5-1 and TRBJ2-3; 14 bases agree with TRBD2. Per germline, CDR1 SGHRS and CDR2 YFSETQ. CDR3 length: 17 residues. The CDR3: CASSSGTSGRGGETQYF. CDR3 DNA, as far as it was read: TGCGCCAGCAGCTCCGGGACTAGCGGGAGAGGGGGAGAGACG.

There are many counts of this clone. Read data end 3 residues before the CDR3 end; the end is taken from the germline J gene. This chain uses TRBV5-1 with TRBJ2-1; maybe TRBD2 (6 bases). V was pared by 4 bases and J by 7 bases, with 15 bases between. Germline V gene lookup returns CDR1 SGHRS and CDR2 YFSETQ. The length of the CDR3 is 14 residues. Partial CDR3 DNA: TGCGCCAGCAGCGGGACGGGGGTCAGGAATGAG. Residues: CASSGTGVRNE. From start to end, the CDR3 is CASSGTGVRNEQFF.

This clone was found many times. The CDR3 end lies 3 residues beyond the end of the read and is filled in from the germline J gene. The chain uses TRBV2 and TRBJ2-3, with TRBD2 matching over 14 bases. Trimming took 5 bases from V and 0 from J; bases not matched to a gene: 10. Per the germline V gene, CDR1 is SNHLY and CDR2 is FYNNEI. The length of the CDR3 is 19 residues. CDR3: CASSPVGTSGRSSTDTQYF. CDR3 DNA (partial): TGTGCCAGCAGTCCAGTTGGGACTAGCGGGAGATCTAGCACAGATACG.